Sequencing of this TCR beta chain was carried out in a study of blood T cell repertoires in COVID-19. Measured with immunoSEQ multiplex PCR; TCRdb has only the in-frame clones, and not every one. The profile shows under 70,000 clones, 65% to 80% of them singletons. This CDR3 has 14 residues. CDR1 is MNHEY, CDR2 SMNVEV, per germline (reference sequence). With 2 bases removed from V and 4 bases from J, the gap between germline ends came to 11 bases. Sequenced material: peripheral blood. This receptor was taken from a woman of 80 years or more with active or convalescent COVID-19. The gene calls are TRBV27 and TRBJ1-2; D perhaps matches TRBD1 (5 bases). CDR3 residues: CASSLRGVGYGYTF. CDR3 sequence (DNA): TGTGCCAGCAGTTTACGGGGGGTAGGCTATGGCTACACCTTC.